Listed below are T cell receptor beta chains from one sample, sequenced in a study of blood T cell repertoires in COVID-19. The method was immunoSEQ multiplex PCR; TCRdb's version includes in-frame clones alone and lacks a portion of them. This sample has roughly 200,000 clones, with roughly 86% found just once. Source material: PBMCs or T cells enriched from blood (not recorded which). The source is a man between 18 and 29 years old with acute COVID-19. Both conserved end residues are part of each CDR3.

CDR3aa	v_gene	j_gene
CASSLEGKMSPLHF	TRBV27	TRBJ1-6
CASSSGHSSNQPQHF	TRBV28	TRBJ1-5
CASGLRSEKLFF	TRBV12-5	TRBJ1-4
CASPTARGWETQYF	TRBV6-4	TRBJ2-5
CASSEGGQGSTDTQYF	TRBV2	TRBJ2-3
CASSFSTGLLISYEQYF	TRBV28	TRBJ2-7
CASSYSLAAEKLFF	TRBV6-5	TRBJ1-4
CSADREATGELFF	TRBV29-1	TRBJ2-2
CATKAGGRETQYF	TRBV10-2	TRBJ2-5
CASSEAGIAGDGETQYF	TRBV10-2	TRBJ2-5
CASSYPTHGGGETQYF	TRBV6-5	TRBJ2-5
CASRDPGQGQETQYF	TRBV28	TRBJ2-5
CASSFLVGQTSRYGYTF	TRBV5-5	TRBJ1-2
CAISDRMSTDTQYF	TRBV3-1/TRBV3-2	TRBJ2-3
CASTWTGEETQYF	TRBV5-4	TRBJ2-5
CASSALAGVSDTQYF	TRBV13	TRBJ2-3
CASTPNVATFSPYEQYF	TRBV4-1	TRBJ2-7
CASSQDRQGAYEQYF	TRBV4-3	TRBJ2-7
CASIGLAGFTTGELFF	TRBV10-2	TRBJ2-2
CASSFLVDYGYTF	TRBV2	TRBJ1-2
CASSRGEETQYF	TRBV5-5	TRBJ2-5
CASSPGGGVGAFF	TRBV2	TRBJ1-1
CASSEPTSGQETQYF	TRBV2	TRBJ2-5
CASSRNRDGTQYF	TRBV5-8	TRBJ2-5
CASSFKGKDTIYGYTF	TRBV7-2	TRBJ1-2
CASIKGASGRAPAGDTQYF	TRBV28	TRBJ2-3
CASSDNYEQYF	TRBV9	TRBJ2-7
CSASREPAGEAFF	TRBV20-1	TRBJ1-1
CASSPRRGTGELFF	TRBV28	TRBJ2-2
CASSLTSGRMSEQYF	TRBV6-5	TRBJ2-7
CASSLVGGDEQFF	TRBV7-9	TRBJ2-1
CASRDSSMNTEAFF	TRBV10-2	TRBJ1-1
CASSLGLAGLTDTQYF	TRBV6-2/TRBV6-3	TRBJ2-3
CASSDLGTRNSPLHF	TRBV6-1	TRBJ1-6
CAWSKGLTEAFF	TRBV30	TRBJ1-1
CASSESGRTEAFF	TRBV2	TRBJ1-1
CASGQGSGELFF	TRBV27	TRBJ2-2
CASSVEGDNTEAFF	TRBV9	TRBJ1-1
CASSPVSGYQETQYF	TRBV18	TRBJ2-5
CASSQEGQGPDSLGTEAFF	TRBV4-1	TRBJ1-1
CASSPIFASQGNQYF	TRBV7-2	TRBJ2-5
CASSETSGRAGEQFF	TRBV6-4	TRBJ2-1
CASSPTPTSGTDEQFF	TRBV7-6	TRBJ2-1
CASSQGQPGLDEQFF	TRBV5-1	TRBJ2-1
CATRGGADTQYF	TRBV24-1	TRBJ2-3
CASKISGSSTDTQYF	TRBV6-5	TRBJ2-3
CASTGPNTSGKGTDTQYF	TRBV2	TRBJ2-3
CASGLVVARPNTEAFF	TRBV12-5	TRBJ1-1
CASSKGIGGSGTSEAYEQYF	TRBV10-1	TRBJ2-7
CASSSRGTGLSYGYTF	TRBV5-8	TRBJ1-2
CASSLEGLAGNTQYF	TRBV27	TRBJ2-3
CASTDRGNTEAFF	TRBV25-1	TRBJ1-1
CATSKGGNTEAFF	TRBV24-1	TRBJ1-1
CASSRRTGRRGNTIYF	TRBV11-3	TRBJ1-3